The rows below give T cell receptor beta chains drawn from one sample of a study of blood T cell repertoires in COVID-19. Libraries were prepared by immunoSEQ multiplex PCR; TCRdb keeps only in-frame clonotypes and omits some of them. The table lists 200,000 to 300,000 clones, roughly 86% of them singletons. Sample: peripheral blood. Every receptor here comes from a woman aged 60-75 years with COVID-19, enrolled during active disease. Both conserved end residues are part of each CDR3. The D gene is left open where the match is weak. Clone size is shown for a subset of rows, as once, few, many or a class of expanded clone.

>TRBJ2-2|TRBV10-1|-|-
TGCGCCACTACGCGGTTCACCGGGGAGCTGTTTTTT
CATTRFTGELFF
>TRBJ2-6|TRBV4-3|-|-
TGCGCCAGCAGCCAAGACCTTTTATATTGGAGGCCCGTCTCTGGGGCCAACGTCCTGACTTTC
CASSQDLLYWRPVSGANVLTF
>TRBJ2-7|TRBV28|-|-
TGTGCCACAAGGGGGGGCCACGGCGAGCAGTACTTC
CATRGGHGEQYF
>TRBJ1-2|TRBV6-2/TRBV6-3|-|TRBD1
TGTGCCAGCAGTGCGCCGGGACAGGGATTCTATGGCTACACCTTC
CASSAPGQGFYGYTF
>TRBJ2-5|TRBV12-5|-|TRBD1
TGTGCTAGTGGTTCCGGGACAGGGAAAGAGACCCAGTACTTC
CASGSGTGKETQYF
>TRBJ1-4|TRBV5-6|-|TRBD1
TGTGCCAGCAGCTTGGGAGGGGGCGGTGAAAAACTGTTTTTT
CASSLGGGGEKLFF
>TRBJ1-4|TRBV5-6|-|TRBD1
TGTGCCAGCAGCGCCGGGACAGGGACTCGGGAAAAACTGTTTTTT
CASSAGTGTREKLFF
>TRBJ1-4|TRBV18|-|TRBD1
TGTGCCAGCTCACGACTCCGGGACAGGGGGTCCCTACTTGAAAAACTGTTTTTT
CASSRLRDRGSLLEKLFF
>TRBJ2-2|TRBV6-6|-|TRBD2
TGTGCCAGCAGTTACCGGGGGGGCGAGACCGGGGAGCTGTTTTTT
CASSYRGGETGELFF
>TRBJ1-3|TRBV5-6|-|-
TGTGCCAGCAGTGACCGGAGACGGGGGAGTGGAAACACCATATATTTT
CASSDRRRGSGNTIYF
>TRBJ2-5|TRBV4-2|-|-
TGTGCCAGCAGCCAATCCAGGGGTCAGGAGACCCAGTACTTC
CASSQSRGQETQYF
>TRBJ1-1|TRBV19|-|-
TGTGCCAGTAGTCTGGCGGGGAACACTGAAGCTTTCTTT
CASSLAGNTEAFF
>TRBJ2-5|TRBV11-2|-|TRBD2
TGTGCCAGCAGCTTGAGGGCACTAGCGGGCCAAGAGACCCAGTACTTC
CASSLRALAGQETQYF
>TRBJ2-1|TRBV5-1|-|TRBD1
TGCGCCAGCAGCCGACAGGGGGCGCCCATAGTCAATGAGCAGTTCTTC
CASSRQGAPIVNEQFF
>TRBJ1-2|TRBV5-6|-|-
TGTGCCAGCAGCCGCAGGGCAGGAAATTCTAACTATGGCTACACCTTC
CASSRRAGNSNYGYTF
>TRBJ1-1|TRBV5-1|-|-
TGCGCCAGCAGCTTGGCCTTCGGGTACACTGAAGCTTTCTTT
CASSLAFGYTEAFF
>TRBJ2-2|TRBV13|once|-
TGTGCCAGCAGCTACCTAGATAACGGGGAGCTGTTTTTT
CASSYLDNGELFF
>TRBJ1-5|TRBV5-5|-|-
TGTGCCAGCAGCTGGGGGGAGGCTCAGCCCCAGCATTTT
CASSWGEAQPQHF
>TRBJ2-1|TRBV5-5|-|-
TGTGCCAGCACCCCAGACTTGGCCGGGTACAATGAGCAGTTCTTC
CASTPDLAGYNEQFF
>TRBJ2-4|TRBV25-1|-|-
TGTGCCAGCAGTGAATGGGGTGAGGGTCTAGCCAAAAACATTCAGTACTTC
CASSEWGEGLAKNIQYF
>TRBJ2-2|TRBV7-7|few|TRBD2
TGTGCCAGCAGCCTTGGCCGCGGGAGGGGGAACACCGGGGAGCTGTTTTTT
CASSLGRGRGNTGELFF
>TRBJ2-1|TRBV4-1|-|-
TGCGCCAGCAGCCCTATGGGTAGCGGCAACTCCCGGGAGCAGTTCTTC
CASSPMGSGNSREQFF